This T cell receptor beta chain was found in a study of blood T cell repertoires in COVID-19 (dated by TCRdb to about 2020). With respect to the entire study: Collaborator samples came from the United States, Italy and Spain and covered acute and convalescent phases of COVID-19. The material from the prospective study consisted of cDNA or gDNA derived from T cells, B-cell-depleted T cells, or PBMCs. The dataset comprised deeply sampled blood TCRbeta repertoires from subjects exposed to, actively infected with, or recovered from COVID-19. The repertoires were released in a freely available public database intended as a resource for research on the immune response to SARS-CoV-2. The samples were drawn from the first 160 participants of the ongoing ImmuneRACE study and from 950 to 1,500 subjects provided by 6 global collaborators. The sample metadata nearly always contained a de-identified subject ID, COVID-19 status, age in years and sex. Where HLA class I and class II types were available, the types were taken from metadata supplied by the sample provider, not from assay-based typing.

The cysteine opens and the phenylalanine closes a CDR3 of 13 amino acids. The read is trimmed to its CDR3 DNA, 39 bases read in frame from base 1. V is pruned by 6 bases and J by 6 bases, leaving 6 bases of the junction without a gene match. The germline V gene (reference sequence) sets CDR1 to LGHDT and CDR2 to YNNKEL. The collaborating institutions used their own protocols to collect whole blood in K2EDTA tubes. For TCRbeta analysis, collaborators shipped samples in one of three forms: frozen whole blood, isolated PBMCs, or DNA extracted from either of those sample types. A word on this clone: The target of this receptor is not known. The input lacks base qualities; no much larger clone sits a single base away.

TCRbeta CDR3 regions were amplified from genomic DNA using the immunoSEQ Assay, a bias-controlled multiplex PCR. From the authors' description of their analysis: Nucleated cell counts per sample were estimated from amplification of reference gene primers within the assay. To quantify the absolute abundance of each unique TCRbeta CDR3 rearrangement, sequence reads were collapsed and filtered. For each sample, productive Simpson clonality was calculated as the square root of Simpson's diversity index across productive rearrangements. TCRdb re-hosts the immuneACCESS table, in-frame sequences only. Its copies lack some clones; in the studies checked, an unresolved V gene accounts for under half of them, and the cause for the rest is not known. For V, J and clone size, that table is used; D and trimming come from the DNA. Present in this sample are hundreds of thousands of clones, 86% of which were seen just once. The leading ten clones occupy 1.4% of the sample.

The study at large found these results: How much clinical and demographic metadata was included differed by source and by participant, and the metadata was provided uncurated.

The sequencing input was peripheral blood. The receptor comes from a woman in her 30s with active or convalescent COVID-19. Rearrangement joined TRBV3-1 (or the pseudogene TRBV3-2) to TRBJ1-2; 8 bases in between match TRBD1. The DNA reads TGTGCCAGCAGTGAGGACAGGGCGAATGGCTACACCTTC. Its coded protein is CASSEDRANGYTF.